These 17 T cell receptor beta chains were sequenced from one sample in a study of T cell repertoires in cytomegalovirus infection. MiXCR, applied by TCRdb to the reads, yields one record per CDR3 protein. Of 80,000 or so distinct CDR3 sequences detected, 24% appear once; the ten largest clones hold approximately 53%. Antigens for these TCRs are unknown. The starting material was CD8+ T cells from cultured PBMCs, obtained from culture after CMV antigen stimulation. All receptors come from a human donor in good health (CMV status not recorded). Some clones in this sample may be carry-over from other donors' samples.

This clonotype was recorded at least ten times. J is TRBJ2-7 and V is TRBV14; D may match TRBD1 or TRBD2 (6 bases each). CDR3 length: 14 amino acids. The V end lost 1 base, the J end lost 6 bases, and 13 bases lay between the germline ends. Germline values: CDR1 SGHDN, CDR2 FVKESK. The CDR3 DNA sequence: TGTGCCAGCAGCCAAGTTAGGGGGGCGGCCGAGCAGTACTTC. Residues: CASSQVRGAAEQYF.

The chain is built from TRBV12-3 or TRBV12-4 and TRBJ2-1; the D gene could be TRBD1 or TRBD2 (5 bases each). V dropped 3 bases and J dropped 2 bases, with 14 bases sitting between them. The CDR3 has 16 amino acids. Written as DNA, the CDR3 is TGTGCCAGCAGTTTGTCCGGGACCGAGACCTACAATGAGCAGTTCTTC. Amino acids: CASSLSGTETYNEQFF.

The rearrangement uses TRBV9 and TRBJ2-5; D gene uncertain. CDR3 length equals 14 residues. Germline V CDR1 and CDR2: SGDLS, YYNGEE. Trimming took 0 bases from V and 5 from J, leaving 11 bases between them. CDR3 in DNA: TGTGCCAGCAGCGTAGTTTCCAGTGGCGAGACCCAGTACTTC. It is translated as CASSVVSSGETQYF.

This clonotype was recorded a few times. V is TRBV11-2 and J is TRBJ1-3, with D unresolved. The CDR3 consists of 15 residues. Deletions cut 6 bases from V and 0 bases from J, with 12 bases between. Looked up from germline, CDR1 is SGHAT and CDR2 is FQNNGV. DNA for the CDR3: TGTGCCAGCAGAGACCCGTTTAGCTCTGGAAACACCATATATTTT. Protein product: CASRDPFSSGNTIYF.

This clonotype was counted a few times. This chain links TRBV20-1 with TRBJ2-4, with TRBD1 matching over 10 bases. Germline V CDR1 and CDR2: DFQATT, SNEGSKA (reference sequence). Trimming at V came to 6 bases and at J to 0 bases, leaving 17 bases not matched to a gene. The CDR3 contains 19 residues. The CDR3 reads CSARDGTGAHSLAKNIQYF. The CDR3 region has the DNA TGCAGTGCCCGAGACGGGACAGGGGCCCATAGTCTAGCCAAAAACATTCAGTACTTC.

This clonotype was recorded many times. J is TRBJ2-1 and V is TRBV11-3; D not resolved. V dropped 2 bases and J dropped 0 bases, with 8 bases sitting between them. The CDR3 consists of 15 residues. The germline gives CDR1 SGHNT, CDR2 YENEEA. The CDR3 DNA reads as TGTGCCAGCAGCTTAACAGTGAACTCCTACAATGAGCAGTTCTTC. Its protein product is CASSLTVNSYNEQFF.

The chain couples TRBV7-9 to TRBJ2-7; perhaps TRBD1 as D (6 bases). Trimming removed 4 bases at V and 2 bases at J, with 12 bases between. The CDR3 has 14 residues. The germline V gene encodes CDR1 SEHNR and CDR2 FQNEAQ (reference sequence). The CDR3 DNA reads TGTGCCAGCAGCTCGGCGACAGGCCCCTACGAGCAGTACTTC. Protein product: CASSSATGPYEQYF.

This clonotype was seen a handful of times. This chain links TRBV6-5 with TRBJ2-5; TRBD1 matches 10 bases. The CDR3 loop spans 16 amino acids. Germline loops: CDR1 MNHEY, CDR2 SVGAGI. Trimming cost V 5 bases and J 5 bases; bases outside gene matches: 11. CDR3 coding DNA: TGTGCCAGCAGTGATGAGGGACAGGGGATCGGGGAGACCCAGTACTTC. This sequence encodes CASSDEGQGIGETQYF.

This clonotype was seen at least ten times. The chain combines TRBV12-3 or TRBV12-4 with TRBJ2-2, with TRBD2 identical over 7 bases. This CDR3 is 16 amino acids long. V lost 0 bases to trimming and J lost 3 bases; unmatched junction nucleotides: 4. CDR3 sequence (DNA): TGTGCCAGCAGTTTAGCGGCGGGGGATGACACCGGGGAGCTGTTTTTT. This encodes CASSLAAGDDTGELFF.

This clonotype was found many times. The chain couples TRBV27 to TRBJ2-7; 8 positions match TRBD1. Germline V CDR1 and CDR2: MNHEY, SMNVEV (reference sequence). The V and J ends lost 5 bases and 3 bases, in that order; junction bases with no gene match: 3. This CDR3 has 13 residues. CDR3: CASSDGQGYEQYF. Written as DNA, the CDR3 is TGTGCCAGCAGTGACGGACAGGGCTACGAGCAGTACTTC.

The table lists this clonotype with many counts. The gene calls are TRBV7-9 and TRBJ1-2; D gene ambiguous. The germline gives CDR1 SEHNR, CDR2 FQNEAQ (reference sequence). Between the trimmed V and J ends, which lost 1 base and 6 bases, there was a span of 9 bases. The CDR3 runs to 13 residues. In nucleotides, the CDR3 is TGTGCCAGCAGCTTAGGGGTAATGAATGGCTACACCTTC. Amino acid sequence: CASSLGVMNGYTF. Full variable domain (missing parts from reference TRBV7-9 and TRBJ1-2): DTGVSQNPRHKITKRGQNVTFRCDPISEHNRLYWYRQTLGQGPEFLTYFQNEAQLEKSRLLSDRFSAERPKGSFSTLEIQRTEQGDSAMYLCASSLGVMNGYTFGSGTRLTVV.

The chain carries TRBV5-6 and TRBJ2-7; the D gene is possibly TRBD2 (6 bases). V was trimmed by 4 bases and J by 4 bases, leaving 9 bases between them. Per germline, CDR1 SGHDT and CDR2 YYEEEE. This CDR3 has 12 residues. CDR3: CASSRGRYEQYF. CDR3 bases: TGTGCCAGCAGCCGGGGGAGATACGAGCAGTACTTC.

In its sample, this clonotype was seen a few times. The V and J genes are TRBV9 and TRBJ2-7, with TRBD2 matching over 9 bases. J was trimmed by 1 base and V by 0 bases; bases with no gene match: 5. CDR3 length equals 16 residues. Germline values: CDR1 SGDLS, CDR2 YYNGEE. The chain's CDR3 is CASSVGSGSHSYEQYF. The CDR3 bases are TGTGCCAGCAGCGTAGGTAGCGGGAGCCATTCCTACGAGCAGTACTTC. Full variable domain (outside the CDR3, taken from reference TRBV9 and TRBJ2-7): DSGVTQTPKHLITATGQRVTLRCSPRSGDLSVYWYQQSLDQGLQFLIQYYNGEERAKGNILERFSAQQFPDLHSELNLSSLELGDSALYFCASSVGSGSHSYEQYFGPGTRLTVT.

This clonotype was seen many times. This rearrangement joins TRBV11-3 to TRBJ1-4; D uncertain. V was cut by 5 bases and J by 5 bases, with 9 bases left in between. Germline CDR1 SGHNT, CDR2 YENEEA. This CDR3 is built from 13 residues. This CDR3 is CASSPQPNEKLFF. The CDR3, as DNA: TGTGCCAGCAGCCCTCAGCCGAATGAAAAACTGTTTTTT.

The chain carries TRBV28 and TRBJ1-1; D unresolved. With 8 bases removed from V and 6 bases from J, the gap between germline ends came to 13 bases. The CDR3 length is 12 residues. Germline V gene data show CDR1 as MDHEN and CDR2 as SYDVKM. The CDR3 loop is CASGLVPAEAFF. The CDR3, as DNA: TGTGCCAGCGGCTTAGTACCTGCTGAAGCTTTCTTT. Using reference TRBV28 and TRBJ1-1 for the parts outside the CDR3, the full variable domain is DVKVTQSSRYLVKRTGEKVFLECVQDMDHENMFWYRQDPGLGLRLIYFSYDVKMKEKGDIPEGYSVSREKKERFSLILESASTNQTSMYLCASGLVPAEAFFGQGTRLTVV.

This clonotype occurred a few times. J is TRBJ1-5 and V is TRBV12-3 or TRBV12-4, with TRBD1 identical over 8 bases. The CDR3 extends over 16 amino acids. The V segment lost 4 bases and the J segment 3 bases; nucleotides outside the gene matches: 8. The CDR3 here is CASSSVDRGYNQPQHF. In DNA, the CDR3 is TGTGCCAGCAGTTCCGTAGACAGGGGCTACAATCAGCCCCAGCATTTT.

The table lists this clonotype with a few counts. The CDR3: CASTGGYEQYF. The CDR3 DNA reads as TGTGCCAGCACAGGGGGTTACGAGCAGTACTTC. The gene calls are TRBV6-2 or TRBV6-3 and TRBJ2-7; 7 bases match TRBD1. This CDR3 region has 11 residues. The ends lost 7 bases at V and 4 bases at J; junction bases unmatched: 1. Germline V gene data show CDR1 as MNHEY and CDR2 as SVGEGT.